The T cell receptor beta chain under discussion was sequenced for a study of spatial heterogeneity in lung cancer. Study outcomes and limitations: Intratumoral expanded alpha and beta TCR counts were found to track tumor mutation counts. Nonsynonymous mutation counts, ubiquitous and regional, were tracked by the respective counts of ubiquitous and regional expanded TCRs.

Looked up from germline, CDR1 is SNHLY and CDR2 is FYNNEI. The V end was cut by 10 bases, the J end by 7 bases, with 13 bases between. The CDR3 covers 12 residues. The time point denotes: sample taken at primary tumor resection. The cohort: some 73 early-stage, untreated non-small cell lung cancer patients. The library protocol tagged each TCR cDNA with a unique molecular identifier. TCRdb ran MiXCR on the 5' RACE reads and lists one entry per CDR3 protein. The sample shows about 8,100 distinct CDR3 sequences, more than 5% of them seen only once. This clonotype has ten or more counts. Its antigen remains unknown.

The sequence came from a male donor with early-stage non-small cell lung cancer. The chain carries TRBV2 and TRBJ1-4; weak D call: TRBD1 (5 bases). The source was lung tumor tissue, collected at surgery. CDR3 residues: CAIKGLGEKLFF. CDR3 DNA: TGTGCCATCAAGGGGCTGGGTGAAAAACTGTTTTTT.